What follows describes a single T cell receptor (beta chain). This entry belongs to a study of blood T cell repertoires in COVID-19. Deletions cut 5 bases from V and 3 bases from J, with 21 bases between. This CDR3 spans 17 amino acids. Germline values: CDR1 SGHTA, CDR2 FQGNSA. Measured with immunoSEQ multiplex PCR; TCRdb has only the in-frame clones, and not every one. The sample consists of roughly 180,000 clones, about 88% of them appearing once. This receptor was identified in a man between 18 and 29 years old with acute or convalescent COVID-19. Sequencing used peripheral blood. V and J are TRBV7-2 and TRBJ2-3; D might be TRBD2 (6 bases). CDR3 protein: CASSRDRRHRGTDTQYF. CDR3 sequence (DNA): TGTGCCAGCAGCAGAGATCGGAGGCACCGGGGGACAGATACGCAGTATTTT.